This entry features one T cell receptor beta chain sequence. What it binds is not known. The PCR had 60 Vbeta and 13 Jbeta primers. Method: immunoSEQ multiplex PCR; TCRdb's copy keeps in-frame clones and lacks some. The data show about 160,000 clones, 70% to 90% seen once. These data come from a study of cytomegalovirus exposure and HLA in healthy donors. Points from the study as a whole: It is likely that the observed cluster of highly shared sequence variants was a sequencing artifact. In vitro confirmation showed a few CMV-associated chains to be CMV antigen specific.

CDR1 is SGHAT and CDR2 is FQNNGV in the germline V gene. The CDR3 consists of 13 residues. Trimming took off 7 bases at V and 9 bases at J, with 16 bases between the two ends. The sequence came from a woman between 18 and 29 years old in good health and CMV-seronegative. Sequencing was done on a sample of PBMCs. The chain joins TRBV11-2 to TRBJ2-1, with D maybe TRBD2 (5 bases). The CDR3 DNA is TGTGCCAGCACCCGCCGGGGAGTGGGTGAGCAGTTCTTC. Protein product: CASTRRGVGEQFF.